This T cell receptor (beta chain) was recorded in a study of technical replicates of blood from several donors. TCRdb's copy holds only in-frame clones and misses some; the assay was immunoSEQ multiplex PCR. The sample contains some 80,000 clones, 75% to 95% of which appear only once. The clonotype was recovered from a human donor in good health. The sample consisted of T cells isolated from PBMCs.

Here the CDR3 DNA reads TGCGCCAGCAGCCTAGGGGGCTTGAACACTGAAGCTTTCTTT. This sequence encodes CASSLGGLNTEAFF. V usage is TRBV4-3 and J usage is TRBJ1-1, with TRBD1 identical over 7 bases. Per germline, CDR1 LGHNA and CDR2 YSLEER. This CDR3 has 14 residues. With 4 bases clipped from V and 0 bases from J, the junction kept 2 bases outside the gene matches.